Listed below are T cell receptor beta chains from one sample, sequenced in a study of early T cells in non-severe SARS-CoV-2 infection. TCRdb passed the 5' RACE reads through MiXCR, listing each CDR3 protein once. The repertoire consists of 100,000 to 120,000 distinct CDR3 sequences, with roughly 13% occurring once and the leading ten covering around 3.7%. The sequencing here drew on whole blood, taken at baseline. These TCRs come from an adult who was a healthcare worker with PCR-confirmed SARS-CoV-2 infection or an uninfected control (not recorded which). CDR3s leave out the opening cysteine and the closing phenylalanine or tryptophan. A D gene is named only where the DNA matches it firmly.

TRBJ1-2	TRBV12-3/TRBV12-4	.	ASSLRRLTYGYT
TRBJ2-1	TRBV12-2	.	ASRDLRRLAGDEQF
TRBJ2-1	TRBV13	TRBD2	ASSLASGIINEQF
TRBJ1-5	TRBV6-1	TRBD1	ASILDRGGNQPQH
TRBJ1-2	TRBV20-1	.	SAPQDGGGYT
TRBJ2-7	TRBV20-1	.	SAVGFYEQY
TRBJ2-7	TRBV30	.	AWSGRAYEQY
TRBJ1-4	TRBV6-6	.	ASSYSGEKLF
TRBJ2-3	TRBV7-2	.	ASSLAGVGTDTQY
TRBJ2-1	TRBV4-1	TRBD2	ASSQTGGLRLEQF
TRBJ1-1	TRBV12-3/TRBV12-4	.	ASTRGGGDTEAF
TRBJ2-7	TRBV20-1	TRBD2	SARYPAGATSYEQY
TRBJ2-1	TRBV21-1	.	ASSSIDGHSYNEQF
TRBJ2-2	TRBV3-1	TRBD1	ASSLRTGGGAGELF
TRBJ1-1	TRBV6-6	.	ASSLSIGTNTEAF
TRBJ1-5	TRBV6-5	.	ASSPVERNQPQH
TRBJ1-1	TRBV21-1	.	ASSKARPGRAF
TRBJ1-2	TRBV5-1	.	ASSGGRNYGYT
TRBJ2-3	TRBV6-6	.	ASKRDRSADTQY
TRBJ2-1	TRBV5-5	.	ASSLGPRINEQF
TRBJ1-5	TRBV25-1	TRBD1	ASSVTGEQPQH
TRBJ2-7	TRBV20-1	.	SALPGAYEQY
TRBJ2-3	TRBV4-1	TRBD1	ASSQDGIVGGSSTDTQY
TRBJ2-1	TRBV20-1	TRBD1	SARAYRGTGYNEQF
TRBJ2-1	TRBV28	.	ASSYRDEQF
TRBJ2-1	TRBV29-1	.	SVDPDYPIHNEQF
TRBJ1-1	TRBV7-2	.	ASSLGGSVNTEAF
TRBJ1-1	TRBV4-1	.	ASGASGKTEAF